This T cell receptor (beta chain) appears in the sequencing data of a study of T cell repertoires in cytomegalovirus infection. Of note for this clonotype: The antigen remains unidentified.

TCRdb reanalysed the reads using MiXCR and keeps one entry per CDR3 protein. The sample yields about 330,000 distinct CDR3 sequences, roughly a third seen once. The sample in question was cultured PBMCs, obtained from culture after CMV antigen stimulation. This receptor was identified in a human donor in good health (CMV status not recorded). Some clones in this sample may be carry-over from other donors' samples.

The CDR3 spells CASSFVRTSGAGEQFF. CDR3 bases: TGTGCCAGCAGTTTTGTTAGGACTAGCGGGGCCGGTGAGCAGTTCTTC. The chain employs TRBV7-2 and TRBJ2-1, with TRBD2 matching 12 bases. The CDR3 is 16 amino acids. The V gene end was trimmed by 6 bases and the J gene end by 9 bases; junction bases not matched to a gene: 12. Germline values: CDR1 SGHTA, CDR2 FQGNSA.